One sample yielded the 9 T cell receptor beta chains listed below, sequenced in a study of identical twins. A single record per CDR3 protein comes from TCRdb applying MiXCR to the 5' RACE reads. The sample contains about 790,000 distinct CDR3 sequences, 15% to 20% of which appear only once. The same specimen was also included in a second study, on T cells expressing NK-cell markers.

The source material was PBMCs. The source of these receptors is a woman aged 18-29 years in good health.

This clonotype has only a few counts. The chain employs TRBV15 and TRBJ1-2, with TRBD1 identical over 9 bases. The ends lost 2 bases at V and 2 bases at J; junction bases unmatched: 3. Looked up from germline, CDR1 is LNHNV and CDR2 is YYDKDF (reference sequence). This CDR3 has 15 amino acids. CDR3 sequence reads: CATSRPDRGNYGYTF. In DNA form, the CDR3 reads TGTGCCACCAGCAGACCCGACAGGGGGAACTATGGCTACACCTTC.

This clonotype was found a few times. The rearrangement uses TRBV11-1 and TRBJ2-5; the D gene could be TRBD1 or TRBD2 (6 bases each). In germline, CDR1 is SGHAT, CDR2 FQDESV (reference sequence). Trimming removed 3 bases from V and 1 base from J, with 21 bases in between. The CDR3 covers 18 residues. The CDR3 here is CASSFSPRGRVFQETQYF. In DNA form, the CDR3 reads TGTGCCAGCAGCTTTTCCCCCCGGGGGCGAGTCTTCCAAGAGACCCAGTACTTC.

This clonotype was recorded a few times. The chain recombines TRBV6-1 with TRBJ2-1; maybe TRBD2 (5 bases). CDR3 length: 13 amino acids. The germline V gene has CDR1 MNHNS and CDR2 SASEGT. Trimming took 7 bases from V and 9 from J, leaving 16 bases between them. The CDR3 loop reads CASIRILGAEQFF. In nucleotides, the CDR3 is TGTGCCAGCATACGTATCCTGGGAGCTGAGCAGTTCTTC.

In this sample, this clonotype turned up many times. CDR3 bases: TGCGCCAGCAGCGGAACAGGGTTGAGCTCCTACGAGCAGTACTTC. Translated: CASSGTGLSSYEQYF. This chain connects TRBV5-1 to TRBJ2-7, with a weak D call TRBD1 (6 bases). The CDR3 covers 15 residues. Germline V gives CDR1 SGHRS, CDR2 YFSETQ. The V end was cut by 4 bases, the J end by 0 bases, with 14 bases between.

This clonotype showed up many times. This chain joins TRBV12-3 or TRBV12-4 and TRBJ2-7; no clear D gene. V was trimmed by 7 bases and J by 5 bases, leaving 6 bases between them. The length of the CDR3 is 10 residues. CDR3 nucleotide sequence: TGTGCCAGCACCGGCCACGAGCAGTACTTC. Translated: CASTGHEQYF.

V and J are TRBV7-2 and TRBJ1-4; D is unclear. The CDR3 runs 14 residues. Trimming removed 6 bases from V and 8 bases from J, with 16 bases in between. CDR1 is SGHTA and CDR2 is FQGNSA in the germline V gene. CDR3 loop: CASREEGSGEKLFF. The CDR3 DNA is TGTGCCAGCAGGGAGGAGGGATCTGGGGAAAAACTGTTTTTT.

This CDR3 is CASSLTGEANYGYTF. CDR3 DNA: TGTGCCAGCAGCCTAACAGGGGAGGCTAACTATGGCTACACCTTC. The chain is built from TRBV6-1 and TRBJ1-2; TRBD1 matches at 7 bases. V trimming: 6 bases; J trimming: 0 bases; junction bases outside the gene matches: 7. Germline values: CDR1 MNHNS, CDR2 SASEGT. The CDR3 runs to 15 residues.

This clonotype was observed a few times. The chain couples TRBV28 to TRBJ1-3, with D maybe TRBD1 (5 bases). Trimming pared 6 bases from V and 2 bases from J, leaving 8 bases between. This CDR3 contains 13 residues. Germline V gene data show CDR1 as MDHEN and CDR2 as SYDVKM. DNA for the CDR3: TGTGCCAGCAGGGGGACGGCTGGAAACACCATATATTTT. The encoded protein is CASRGTAGNTIYF. The entire variable domain, with the rest obtained from reference TRBV28 and TRBJ1-3, is as follows: DVKVTQSSRYLVKRTGEKVFLECVQDMDHENMFWYRQDPGLGLRLIYFSYDVKMKEKGDIPEGYSVSREKKERFSLILESASTNQTSMYLCASRGTAGNTIYFGEGSWLTVV.

This clonotype was observed a handful of times. The chain employs TRBV13 and TRBJ2-7; TRBD1 matches at 9 bases. Trimming removed 5 bases from V and 6 bases from J; junction bases left unmatched: 8. The CDR3 runs to 14 residues. Germline V CDR1 and CDR2: PRHDT, FYEKMQ (reference sequence). The DNA for the CDR3 is TGTGCCAGCAGCCCCGGGACAGGGACCCTCGAGCAGTACTTC. Amino acid sequence: CASSPGTGTLEQYF. Supplemented by reference TRBV13 and TRBJ2-7, the full variable domain reads AAGVIQSPRHLIKEKRETATLKCYPIPRHDTVYWYQQGPGQDPQFLISFYEKMQSDKGSIPDRFSAQQFSDYHSELNMSSLELGDSALYFCASSPGTGTLEQYFGPGTRLTVT.